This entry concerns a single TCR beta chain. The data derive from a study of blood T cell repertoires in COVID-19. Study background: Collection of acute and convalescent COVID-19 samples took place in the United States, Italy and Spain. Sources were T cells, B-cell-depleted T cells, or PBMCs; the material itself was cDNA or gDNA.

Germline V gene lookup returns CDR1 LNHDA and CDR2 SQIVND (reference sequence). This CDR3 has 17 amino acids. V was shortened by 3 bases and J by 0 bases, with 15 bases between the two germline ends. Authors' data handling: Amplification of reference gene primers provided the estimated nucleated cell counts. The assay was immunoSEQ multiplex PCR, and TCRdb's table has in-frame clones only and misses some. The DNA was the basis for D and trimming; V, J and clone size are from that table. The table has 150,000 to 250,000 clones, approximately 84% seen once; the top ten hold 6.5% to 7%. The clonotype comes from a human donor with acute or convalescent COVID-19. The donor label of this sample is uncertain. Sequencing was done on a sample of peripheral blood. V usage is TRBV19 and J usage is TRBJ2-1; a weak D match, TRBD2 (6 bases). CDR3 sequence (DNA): TGTGCCAGTAGTATCCGCCGGCCAGCGGGCTCCTACAATGAGCAGTTCTTC. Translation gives CASSIRRPAGSYNEQFF.